The 27 T cell receptor beta chains below come from one sample, sequenced in a study of metastatic and nonmetastatic thyroid tumors. TCRdb re-analyzed the PCR reads using MiXCR. There are 43,000 or so clones in the sample; around 4% occur only once, and roughly a tenth lies in the top ten. No patient had received any treatment before thyroid surgery. The sample comprised blood. These receptors all come from a female donor with papillary thyroid cancer or a benign thyroid nodule (not recorded which). Some clones in this sample may be carry-over from other donors' samples.

This clone was picked up many times. This sequence joins TRBV9 and TRBJ2-1; 7 bases are a match to TRBD2. CDR3 length: 17 residues. Germline V lookup: CDR1 SGDLS, CDR2 YYNGEE. With V trimmed by 0 bases and J by 0 bases, 6 bases remained unmatched. CDR3 in DNA: TGTGCCAGCAGCGTAGAACTAGCGATAAACTCCTACAATGAGCAGTTCTTC. It encodes CASSVELAINSYNEQFF.

The genes are TRBV6-1 and TRBJ2-7; D unclear. The CDR3 spans 13 residues. Trimming shortened V by 6 bases and J by 2 bases, and 11 bases separated the two germline ends. From germline, CDR1 is MNHNS and CDR2 SASEGT. CDR3 loop: CASSTLGTYEQYF. In DNA form, the CDR3 reads TGTGCCAGCAGCACCCTGGGGACCTACGAGCAGTACTTC.

This chain links TRBV4-1 with TRBJ1-1; possible D gene TRBD1, 5 bases. This CDR3 is 13 amino acids long. Trimming stripped 3 bases from V and 7 bases from J, with 12 bases between. Germline-derived CDR1 and CDR2 are MGHRA and YSYEKL. The CDR3 reads CASSQVKGNEAFF. In DNA form, the CDR3 reads TGCGCCAGCAGCCAGGTGAAGGGGAATGAAGCTTTCTTT.

In regard to this clone: It may be a read error: a sequence one base away is much more abundant. The chain employs TRBV5-1 and TRBJ2-5, with TRBD1 matching 10 bases. Germline V gene lookup returns CDR1 SGHRS and CDR2 YFSETQ. The V segment lost 4 bases and the J segment 1 base; nucleotides outside the gene matches: 4. This CDR3 contains 15 residues. This CDR3 reads CASSHGTGVQETQYF. CDR3 nucleotide sequence: TGCGCCAGCAGCCACGGGACAGGGGTCCAAGAGACCCAGTACTTC.

This clone was counted between two and nine times. CDR3 residues: CASSFSAGGIGTQYF. In DNA form, the CDR3 reads TGCGCCAGCAGCTTTTCAGCGGGGGGCATCGGGACCCAGTACTTC. The chain links TRBV5-1 to TRBJ2-5, with 9 bases matching TRBD2. The trim removed 2 bases at V and 7 bases at J, leaving 9 bases unmatched. The germline V gene has CDR1 SGHRS and CDR2 YFSETQ. This CDR3 has 15 residues.

At least ten counts were recorded for this clone. V is TRBV9 and J is TRBJ2-2; TRBD1 aligns across 10 bases. Trimming cost V 2 bases and J 4 bases; bases outside gene matches: 2. The length of the CDR3 is 15 residues. Germline V lookup: CDR1 SGDLS, CDR2 YYNGEE. CDR3 in amino acids: CASSVRDRGTGELFF. The CDR3 coding sequence is TGTGCCAGCAGCGTCCGGGACAGGGGCACCGGGGAGCTGTTTTTT.

This clone appeared many times. The chain couples TRBV29-1 to TRBJ2-7; a weak D match, TRBD2 (6 bases). Germline-derived CDR1 and CDR2 are SQVTM and ANQGSEA. V was shortened by 7 bases and J by 4 bases, with 11 bases between the two germline ends. This CDR3 comprises 11 residues. Written as DNA, the CDR3 is TGCAGCGCGGGGGACCGATACGAGCAGTACTTC. It codes for CSAGDRYEQYF.

This clone was picked up a small number of times. Given the absence of the conserved phenylalanine or tryptophan at the CDR3 end, a read error is likely. J is TRBJ2-7 and V is TRBV7-2; TRBD1 matches at 7 bases. Trimming at V came to 3 bases and at J to 4 bases, leaving 15 bases not matched to a gene. This CDR3 region has 17 residues. Per the germline V gene, CDR1 is SGHTA and CDR2 is FQGNSA. CDR3 sequence reads: CASSLAPLGQLFYEQYL. The CDR3 DNA reads as TGTGCCAGCAGCTTGGCACCCCTGGGACAGCTCTTTTACGAGCAGTACCTC.

V gene TRBV28 combines with J gene TRBJ1-5; D call uncertain. This CDR3 spans 14 amino acids. V was pared by 3 bases and J by 5 bases, with 11 bases between. Germline V gene sequence: CDR1 MDHEN, CDR2 SYDVKM. The CDR3 DNA reads as TGTGCCAGCAGTTTTCGGGAGGAGCATCAGCCCCAGCATTTT. This gives the protein CASSFREEHQPQHF.

This clone was found many times. This sequence joins TRBV9 and TRBJ2-1, with 7 bases that match TRBD2. The CDR3 totals 15 residues. The trim removed 6 bases at V and 2 bases at J, leaving 8 bases unmatched. The V gene's germline CDR1 is SGDLS and CDR2 YYNGEE. CDR3 nucleotides: TGTGCCAGCACCGAACTAGCGTCTCCCTACAATGAGCAGTTCTTC. As protein: CASTELASPYNEQFF.

This clone was seen a handful of times. The chain uses TRBV6-4 and TRBJ2-5, with TRBD1 identical over 12 bases. The CDR3 is made up of 15 amino acids. V shed 6 bases, J shed 5 bases, and the junction held 7 bases outside the gene matches. Germline-derived CDR1 and CDR2 are MRHNA and SNTAGT. This CDR3 reads CASSPGTGGSETQYF. The CDR3 DNA follows: TGTGCCAGCAGCCCCGGGACAGGGGGCTCGGAGACCCAGTACTTC.

Ten or more counts support this clone. Other DNA sequences in this specimen translate into the identical CDR3. The V and J genes are TRBV20-1 and TRBJ1-3, with D unclear. Trimming took 5 bases from V and 0 from J, leaving 8 bases between them. The CDR3 extends over 13 amino acids. Germline V gives CDR1 DFQATT, CDR2 SNEGSKA (reference sequence). The CDR3 sequence: CSALRGSGNTIYF. CDR3 bases: TGCAGTGCTTTGAGAGGCTCTGGAAACACCATATATTTT.

V is TRBV10-2 and J is TRBJ2-2; D may be TRBD1 (6 bases). V was clipped by 3 bases and J by 2 bases, with 22 bases between them. The CDR3 loop spans 19 amino acids. Germline V gene data show CDR1 as WSHSY and CDR2 as SAAADI. CDR3 in amino acids: CASSDLEGVVGYNTGELFF. The DNA for the CDR3 is TGCGCCAGCAGTGATCTCGAGGGGGTCGTGGGATATAACACCGGGGAGCTGTTTTTT.

In its sample, this clone was seen many times. The V and J genes are TRBV5-8 and TRBJ2-5; maybe TRBD1 (7 bases). Germline CDR1 and CDR2: SGHTS and YDEGEE. Between the trimmed V and J ends, which lost 7 bases and 5 bases, there was a span of 18 bases. The CDR3 totals 14 residues. The CDR3 region has the DNA TGTGCCAGCGGGAACGGAGGGGGCTTGGAGACCCAGTACTTC. It translates to CASGNGGGLETQYF.

About this clone: It may be a read error: a sequence one base away is much more abundant. V and J are TRBV20-1 and TRBJ2-5; D is perhaps TRBD1 (5 bases). Trimming stripped 0 bases from V and 1 base from J, with 9 bases between. The CDR3 loop spans 14 amino acids. The germline gives CDR1 DFQATT, CDR2 SNEGSKA (reference sequence). CDR3 sequence: CSARDWGSQETQYF. The DNA of the CDR3 is TGCAGTGCTAGAGATTGGGGCAGCCAAGAGACCCAGTACTTC.

This clone was counted at least ten times. V and J are TRBV12-3 or TRBV12-4 and TRBJ1-2; D is unclear. The CDR3 length is 13 residues. The V end was cut by 6 bases, the J end by 7 bases, with 15 bases between. The CDR3 DNA is TGTGCCAGCAGACCCCCTTGGGGAGGTGGCTACACCTTC. This codes for CASRPPWGGGYTF.

The sample holds many counts of this clone. The V and J genes are TRBV5-1 and TRBJ2-7; 9 nucleotides align to TRBD1. The junction had 6 bases not matched to a gene; V was cut back by 0 bases and J by 5 bases. The CDR3 extends over 15 amino acids. Germline CDR1 is SGHRS and CDR2 is YFSETQ. CDR3 nucleotides: TGCGCCAGCAGCTTGGGGACAGGGGTTTTCCACGAGCAGTACTTC. Protein: CASSLGTGVFHEQYF.

This clone was found many times. The V call is TRBV30, the J call TRBJ1-2; TRBD1 matches at 8 bases. The CDR3 loop spans 14 amino acids. The germline V gene encodes CDR1 GTSNPN and CDR2 SVGIG (reference sequence). The J segment lost 0 bases and the V segment lost 2 bases, leaving 2 bases of the junction unmatched. The CDR3 spells CAWSHRGANYGYTF. In DNA, the CDR3 is TGTGCCTGGAGTCACAGGGGGGCTAACTATGGCTACACCTTC.

J is TRBJ2-7 and V is TRBV6-1; D is unclear. Between the trimmed V and J ends, which lost 7 bases and 6 bases, there was a span of 16 bases. The length of the CDR3 is 13 residues. The germline V gene has CDR1 MNHNS and CDR2 SASEGT. The DNA for the CDR3 is TGTGCCAGCACCGACGAGGTCTCAGGCGAGCAGTACTTC. As protein: CASTDEVSGEQYF.

By its share, this clone is medium-sized (0.01 to 0.1%). The chain joins TRBV6-5 to TRBJ2-1, with a possible D match to TRBD2 (5 bases). V lost 0 bases to trimming and J lost 5 bases, with 11 bases between them. Germline values: CDR1 MNHEY, CDR2 SVGAGI. The CDR3 contains 15 residues. The CDR3 DNA reads TGTGCCAGCAGTTACTCGAGCGGAGTCAACAATGAGCAGTTCTTC. It yields the protein CASSYSSGVNNEQFF.

This clone came up many times. Other DNA sequences within the sample encode an identical CDR3. The chain links TRBV6-1 to TRBJ1-4, with a tentative D call TRBD1 (6 bases). Germline CDR1 is MNHNS and CDR2 is SASEGT. CDR3 length: 14 amino acids. The V gene lost 9 bases and the J gene lost 6 bases, with 17 bases spanning the gap. CDR3 nucleotide sequence: TGTGCCAGTAGAATCCGGGACATGGATGAAAAACTGTTTTTT. It translates to CASRIRDMDEKLFF.

At least ten counts were recorded for this clone. This chain connects TRBV19 to TRBJ1-3; D gene ambiguous. CDR3 size: 16 residues. CDR1 and CDR2 from the germline V gene are LNHDA and SQIVND (reference sequence). V lost 3 bases and J lost 0, with 12 bases in between. CDR3 residues: CASSIPDASSGNTIYF. For the CDR3, the DNA is TGTGCCAGTAGTATTCCGGATGCGAGCTCTGGAAACACCATATATTTT.

This clone has only a few counts. The V gene is TRBV20-1, the J gene TRBJ2-7; D perhaps matches TRBD1 (5 bases). Trimming pared 5 bases from V and 2 bases from J, leaving 16 bases between. CDR1 DFQATT and CDR2 SNEGSKA come from the germline V gene (reference sequence). This CDR3 contains 14 residues. CDR3 nucleotide sequence: TGCAGTGCTCGAGTAGGGGAAGGAACCTACGAGCAGTACTTC. Protein product: CSARVGEGTYEQYF.

This clone was recorded many times. V usage is TRBV5-6 and J usage is TRBJ2-7, with D maybe TRBD2 (5 bases). The V gene's germline CDR1 is SGHDT and CDR2 YYEEEE. Trimming removed 3 bases from V and 1 base from J, with 8 bases in between. The CDR3 is made up of 13 amino acids. The CDR3 nucleotides read TGTGCCAGCAGCTCTGGAGGTTCCTACGAGCAGTACTTC. Translation: CASSSGGSYEQYF.

The V and J genes are TRBV12-3 or TRBV12-4 and TRBJ2-1; TRBD2 agrees at 14 bases. This CDR3 is 16 amino acids long. Trimming at V came to 7 bases and at J to 6 bases, leaving 8 bases not matched to a gene. The CDR3 DNA is TGTGCCAGCACCCCGTCGACTAGCGGGAGGGCCAATGAGCAGTTCTTC. It yields the protein CASTPSTSGRANEQFF.

This clone was picked up a small number of times. A much larger clone is a single base away; this may be a read error. V is TRBV7-3 and J is TRBJ2-3; 11 nucleotides align to TRBD2. CDR1 is SGHTA and CDR2 is FQGTGA in the germline V gene. This CDR3 is 17 amino acids long. CDR3 amino acids: CASSLRGTSGYTYTQYF. In DNA form, the CDR3 reads TGTGCCAGCAGCTTAAGGGGGACTAGCGGCTACACATATACGCAGTATTTT.

At least ten counts were recorded for this clone. V gene TRBV30 combines with J gene TRBJ1-2; 8 bases agree with TRBD1. The CDR3 runs 17 residues. The trim removed 4 bases at V and 3 bases at J, leaving 16 bases unmatched. Germline CDR1 is GTSNPN and CDR2 is SVGIG (reference sequence). CDR3 residues: CAWTGVRTGTSHYGYTF. In nucleotides, the CDR3 is TGTGCCTGGACGGGCGTGCGGACAGGGACCTCTCACTATGGCTACACCTTC.